This TCR beta chain stems from a study of T cells after yellow fever vaccination (dated by TCRdb to about 2019). Concerning the study at large: The SMART-Seq v4 Ultra Low Input RNA kit was used to prepare libraries from fractions with low cell numbers. Two healthy male donors, one aged 18 to 30 and one aged 30 to 39 years, were included in the cohort. Bulk TCR alpha and beta repertoires were sequenced longitudinally to track T-cell clones before and after primary and booster YFV17D yellow fever vaccination. Blood was drawn at multiple timepoints before and after primary and secondary immunization, with bulk PBMC replicates and cell subsets isolated.

The sample's treatment or condition label is to be understood as: live attenuated yellow fever vaccine strain. At each blood-draw timepoint, two biological replicates of bulk PBMCs were obtained. A standard Ficoll-Paque protocol was used to isolate PBMCs from peripheral blood. TriZol was used to extract RNA from bulk PBMCs, from CD4 and CD8 fractions, and from dextramer-positive and dextramer-negative fractions. The study at large found these results: Compared with the primary T-cell response, the secondary T-cell response was faster but weaker, reaching its peak on day 5 rather than on day 15. Because the study included only two donors, the extent to which the findings can be generalized is limited. A small fraction of clonotypes appeared in both the CD4 and CD8 compartments, likely as a result of convergent recombination. Because abundant contaminating clonotypes from the bulk population could be contained in FACS-sorted repertoires, computational filtering was required. Most clones expanded after primary vaccination (96% of CD4 and 70% to 90% of CD8) were re-detected after the booster, suggesting that broad memory maintenance occurred.

The CDR3 runs 11 residues from the cysteine to the phenylalanine. Only the CDR3 DNA is retained, 33 bases long and in frame from the first base. At the junction V is shortened by 5 bases and J by 3 bases, with 5 bases in between. Via the germline V gene, CDR1 is MNHEY and CDR2 SVGEGT. The instrument was an Illumina NovaSeq 6000. Synthesis of TCR cDNA relied on 5'RACE template switching, a step that introduced a universal primer site along with unique molecular identifiers. cDNA synthesis was primed from both the TCR alpha and TCR beta constant segments. Library amplification involved two PCR steps, and the second step added sample barcodes and sequencing adapters. Libraries were sequenced on Illumina HiSeq 2500 (2x100 bp) or NovaSeq (2x150 bp). The authors processed their data as follows. MIGEC was used to demultiplex reads and collapse the reads into UMI consensus sequences, and MiXCR was used for V(D)J alignment. Vaccine-responding clonotypes were defined with edgeR using replicate PBMC samples, requiring FDR below 0.01 and a log2 fold change above 5 up to day 15. Bulk clonotypes were assigned CD4 or CD8 identity according to which sequenced CD4 or CD8 repertoire held them at higher abundance. The raw public reads went through TCRdb reprocessing: fastp at Q25, MiXCR clone calling, in-frame beta chains kept. Records with the same CDR3 protein are collapsed into one entry carrying the most frequent genes and DNA. Clone size and V and J calls follow TCRdb, not the original study. The sample table shows over 250,000 distinct CDR3 sequences, and 4.1% are seen once. Around 23% of the sample comes from the top ten.

Worth noting for this clonotype: What this receptor recognizes is not known. Base qualities are not recorded, but no much larger clone differs from it by a single base.

The source is a man between 18 and 29 years old who received the YFV17D yellow fever vaccine. Sequenced here: PBMCs, sampled 5 days after the yellow fever booster vaccination. The V gene is TRBV6-2 or TRBV6-3 and the J gene is TRBJ2-7; no D gene is confidently identified. DNA sequence: TGTGCCAGCAGTGTGAACTACGAGCAGTACTTC. This sequence encodes CASSVNYEQYF.